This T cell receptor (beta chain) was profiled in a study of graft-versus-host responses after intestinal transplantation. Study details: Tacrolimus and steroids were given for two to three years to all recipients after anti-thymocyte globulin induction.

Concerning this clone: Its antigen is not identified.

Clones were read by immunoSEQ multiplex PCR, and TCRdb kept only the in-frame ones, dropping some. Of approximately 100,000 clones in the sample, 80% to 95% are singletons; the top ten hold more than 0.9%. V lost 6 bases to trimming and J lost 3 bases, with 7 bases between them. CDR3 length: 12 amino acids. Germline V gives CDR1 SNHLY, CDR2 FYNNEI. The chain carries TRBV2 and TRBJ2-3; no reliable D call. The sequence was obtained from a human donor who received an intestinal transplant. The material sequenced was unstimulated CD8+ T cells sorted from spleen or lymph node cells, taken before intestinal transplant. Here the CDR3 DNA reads TGTGCCAGCAGGAGAGAGACAGATACGCAGTATTTT. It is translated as CASRRETDTQYF.